A selection of T cell receptor beta chains follows, all from one sample in a study of cytomegalovirus exposure and HLA in healthy donors. Assay used: immunoSEQ multiplex PCR; TCRdb lists only in-frame clones, some missing. The table shows some 110,000 clones, with 79% occurring only once. The sequenced material came from PBMCs. The source of these receptors is a woman under 30 in good health and CMV-seropositive. Both conserved end residues are part of each CDR3. The D gene is left open where the match is weak. Only part of the rows carry a size: once, few, many, or a class if the clone is expanded.

cdr3_aa cdr3_nt d_call v_call clone_size j_call
CASSLGLAGLAKNIQYF TGTGCCAGCAGCTTAGGACTAGCGGGGCTAGCCAAAAACATTCAGTACTTC TRBD2 TRBV7-2 - TRBJ2-4
CASSPRSYRGINTGELFF TGTGCCAGCAGCCCGAGATCCTACAGGGGGATCAACACCGGGGAGCTGTTTTTT TRBD1 TRBV11-2 - TRBJ2-2
CASSLQASTDTQYF TGTGCCAGCAGCTTGCAAGCGAGCACAGATACGCAGTATTTT - TRBV5-5 - TRBJ2-3
CAWSGTEGAKNIQYF TGTGCCTGGAGCGGCACAGAGGGAGCCAAAAACATTCAGTACTTC - TRBV30 - TRBJ2-4
CASRVDREDNEQYF TGCGCCAGCAGGGTCGACAGGGAGGATAACGAGCAGTACTTC - TRBV5-1 - TRBJ2-7
CASSLGTGPTTEAFF TGTGCCAGCAGCTTGGGGACAGGACCAACCACTGAAGCTTTCTTT TRBD1 TRBV5-6 - TRBJ1-1
CAKGASGLYNEQFF TGTGCCAAGGGGGCGAGCGGCTTATACAATGAGCAGTTCTTC TRBD1 TRBV2 - TRBJ2-1
CAWRADSYNEQFF TGTGCCTGGAGGGCAGACTCCTACAATGAGCAGTTCTTC - TRBV30 - TRBJ2-1
CASSLDDMGLGGEQFF TGTGCTAGCAGCTTGGACGACATGGGGCTAGGGGGTGAGCAGTTCTTC - TRBV7-7 - TRBJ2-1
CASSPKGGVAYYNEQFF TGTGCCAGCAGCCCAAAGGGAGGAGTGGCGTACTACAATGAGCAGTTCTTC - TRBV5-4 - TRBJ2-1
CASALWGGPRDGYTF TGTGCCAGCGCCCTCTGGGGCGGTCCAAGGGATGGCTACACCTTC - TRBV6-1 once TRBJ1-2